These 18 T cell receptor beta chains share one sample of origin, sequenced in a study of spatial heterogeneity in lung cancer. Stated time point: sample taken at primary tumor resection. The antigens for these receptors are not known. Broader study findings: Within tumors, counts of expanded alpha and beta TCRs tracked tumor mutation counts.

TCRdb redid the calling of the 5' RACE reads with MiXCR, one entry per CDR3 protein. In the table there are roughly 18,000 distinct CDR3 sequences, 9.6% of which are singletons. This specimen consisted of lung tumor tissue, obtained at surgery. The origin of the receptors is a female donor with early-stage non-small cell lung cancer.

In this sample, this clonotype turned up a few times. Within a library made for alpha chains, this beta chain is off target, and its count is uninformative. The rearrangement uses TRBV7-9 and TRBJ2-5; 14 bases match TRBD2. Germline CDR1 is SEHNR and CDR2 is FQNEAQ (reference sequence). V lost 5 bases to trimming and J lost 4 bases; unmatched junction nucleotides: 9. This CDR3 is 17 amino acids long. This CDR3 reads CASSIGTSGGWRETQYF. CDR3 bases: TGTGCCAGCAGCATCGGGACTAGCGGGGGATGGAGAGAGACCCAGTACTTC.

As concerns this clonotype: This beta chain was picked up by a library intended for alpha chains and is off target, so its count carries little meaning. V is TRBV20-1 and J is TRBJ2-7, with D tentatively TRBD2 (6 bases). The CDR3 covers 11 residues. V was trimmed by 1 base and J by 12 bases, leaving 13 bases between them. The germline V gene has CDR1 DFQATT and CDR2 SNEGSKA (reference sequence). CDR3 sequence reads: CSARGSSERYF. In nucleotides, the CDR3 is TGCAGTGCTAGAGGGTCTAGCGAACGGTACTTC.

This clonotype was seen a few times. This beta chain lies outside the target of a library built for alpha chains; its clone size means little. The J gene is TRBJ1-3, the V gene TRBV6-5; D gene uncertain. V was shortened by 0 bases and J by 0 bases, with 6 bases between the two germline ends. CDR3 length equals 15 residues. Looked up from germline, CDR1 is MNHEY and CDR2 is SVGAGI. DNA for the CDR3: TGTGCCAGCAGTTACTCGGCAGCCTCTGGAAACACCATATATTTT. This gives the protein CASSYSAASGNTIYF.

About this clonotype: For a library built for alpha chains, this beta chain is a stray read; little rests on its size. V gene TRBV6-5 combines with J gene TRBJ1-1; the D is unclear. This CDR3 spans 13 amino acids. Germline V lookup: CDR1 MNHEY, CDR2 SVGAGI. Deletions cut 6 bases from V and 0 bases from J, with 8 bases between. Here the CDR3 DNA reads TGTGCCAGCAGGCGGGCCATGAACACTGAAGCTTTCTTT. Its protein is CASRRAMNTEAFF.

This clonotype was detected a few times. With the library built for alpha chains, this beta chain is off target and its frequency is not meaningful. The chain carries TRBV9 and TRBJ2-7, with D possibly being TRBD2 (5 bases). The length of the CDR3 is 14 residues. V lost 3 bases to trimming and J lost 1 base, with 11 bases between them. Germline CDR1 and CDR2: SGDLS and YYNGEE. DNA of the CDR3: TGTGCCAGCAGCGGGGAGACGGGATCCTACGAGCAGTACTTC. Translated: CASSGETGSYEQYF. Complete variable domain (other parts from reference TRBV9 and TRBJ2-7): DSGVTQTPKHLITATGQRVTLRCSPRSGDLSVYWYQQSLDQGLQFLIQYYNGEERAKGNILERFSAQQFPDLHSELNLSSLELGDSALYFCASSGETGSYEQYFGPGTRLTVT.

This clonotype was detected a few times. Within a library made for alpha chains, this beta chain is off target, and its count is uninformative. The rearrangement joins TRBV6-5 to TRBJ2-5, with 9 nucleotides matching TRBD2. Germline lookup yields CDR1 MNHEY and CDR2 SVGAGI. The junction had 6 bases not matched to a gene; V was cut back by 2 bases and J by 5 bases. There are 15 residues in the CDR3. The CDR3 loop is CASSYRGGASETQYF. In DNA, the CDR3 is TGTGCCAGCAGTTACCGCGGGGGGGCTTCGGAGACCCAGTACTTC.

A remark on this clonotype: With a much larger clone just one base away, this may be a read error. As an off-target read in a library built for alpha chains, this beta chain has a frequency of little significance. The rearrangement uses TRBV6-2 or TRBV6-3 and TRBJ1-2; no firm D call. In germline, CDR1 is MNHEY, CDR2 SVGEGT. The CDR3 extends over 14 amino acids. The CDR3 loop reads CDSSYYVANYGYTF. Written as DNA, the CDR3 is TGTGACAGCAGTTATTACGTAGCTAACTATGGCTACACCTTC.

This clonotype has at least ten counts. This beta chain lies outside the target of a library built for alpha chains; its clone size means little. The chain joins TRBV6-1 to TRBJ1-2, with D hard to call. Germline-derived CDR1 and CDR2 are MNHNS and SASEGT. The V gene lost 2 bases and the J gene lost 8 bases, with 12 bases spanning the gap. The CDR3 is 13 amino acids. In DNA, the CDR3 is TGTGCCAGCAGTGAACCACGCCCCGGGGGCTACACCTTC. Amino acid sequence: CASSEPRPGGYTF.

This clonotype was found a few times. This beta chain was picked up by a library intended for alpha chains and is off target, so its count carries little meaning. The V call is TRBV2, the J call TRBJ2-5; 9 nucleotides agree with TRBD1. V dropped 5 bases and J dropped 5; count of bases not matched to a gene: 6. Germline-derived CDR1 and CDR2 are SNHLY and FYNNEI. The CDR3 length is 14 residues. The CDR3 reads CASSPGTGRETQYF. In DNA, the CDR3 is TGTGCCAGCAGTCCCGGGACAGGGCGGGAGACCCAGTACTTC.

This clonotype was seen ten or more times. Since it is a stray read in a library aimed at alpha chains, this beta chain has a size that is not meaningful. The V call is TRBV6-5, the J call TRBJ2-7, with a possible D match to TRBD2 (7 bases). The length of the CDR3 is 14 residues. Per the germline V gene, CDR1 is MNHEY and CDR2 is SVGAGI. Trimming took off 10 bases at V and 4 bases at J, with 20 bases between the two ends. CDR3 region: CATTGRGPVYEQYF. DNA for the CDR3: TGTGCCACCACAGGGCGGGGGCCGGTTTACGAGCAGTACTTC.

This clonotype was seen only a few times. Found in a library prepared for alpha chains, this beta chain is an off-target read, and its abundance has little meaning. The chain combines TRBV10-3 with TRBJ2-7; 9 bases align to TRBD1. Unmatched junction bases numbered 17, after V lost 8 bases and J lost 6 bases. Germline-derived CDR1 and CDR2 are ENHRY and SYGVKD. The CDR3 has 16 amino acids. The CDR3 DNA reads as TGTGCCATCGGGGGGAGAGACGGGACAGGGTTTGCCGAGCAGTACTTC. Amino acid sequence: CAIGGRDGTGFAEQYF.

Remarks on this clonotype: This beta chain is off target for a library built for alpha chains, so its abundance means little. The V gene is TRBV15, the J gene TRBJ2-3, with a tentative D call TRBD1 (6 bases). Per germline, CDR1 LNHNV and CDR2 YYDKDF (reference sequence). The V and J ends lost 3 bases and 0 bases respectively, with 13 bases between them. The CDR3 totals 16 residues. This CDR3 is CATSSGDKPSTDTQYF. The CDR3 bases are TGTGCCACCAGCAGCGGGGACAAGCCTAGCACAGATACGCAGTATTTT.

Within the sample, this clonotype is medium-sized. A library prepared for alpha chains yielded this beta chain as an off-target read; its size is of little meaning. The V gene is TRBV9, the J gene TRBJ2-3; 7 bases are a match to TRBD2. V was pared by 0 bases and J by 2 bases, with 6 bases of the junction left unmatched. Germline loops: CDR1 SGDLS, CDR2 YYNGEE. The CDR3 has 16 residues. CDR3 residues: CASSVDVGGFTDTQYF. The CDR3 nucleotides are TGTGCCAGCAGCGTAGATGTGGGGGGGTTCACAGATACGCAGTATTTT.

This clonotype was seen ten or more times. This beta chain is a stray read from a library made for alpha chains; its abundance is not meaningful. The chain uses TRBV20-1 and TRBJ2-2; possibly TRBD1 for D (5 bases). Germline V gene data show CDR1 as DFQATT and CDR2 as SNEGSKA (reference sequence). V was trimmed by 1 base and J by 6 bases, leaving 12 bases between them. The CDR3 consists of 14 residues. As DNA, the CDR3 is TGCAGTGCTAGAGGTCGGCAGGGCCCCGGGGAGCTGTTTTTT. It encodes CSARGRQGPGELFF.

This clonotype qualifies as medium-sized. Since it is a stray read in a library aimed at alpha chains, this beta chain has a size that is not meaningful. The chain recombines TRBV4-3 with TRBJ1-2; TRBD1 matches at 7 bases. Germline CDR1 and CDR2: LGHNA and YSLEER. The junction had 5 bases not matched to a gene; V was cut back by 1 base and J by 3 bases. This CDR3 region has 15 residues. The CDR3 here is CASSQVGTVYYGYTF. The CDR3 nucleotides read TGCGCCAGCAGCCAAGTGGGGACAGTCTACTATGGCTACACCTTC.

As regards this clonotype: The library was designed around alpha chains, so this beta chain is a stray read whose abundance carries little weight. V gene TRBV12-3 or TRBV12-4 combines with J gene TRBJ1-2, with D perhaps TRBD1 (6 bases). The CDR3 is 13 residues long. Trimming took off 4 bases at V and 4 bases at J, with 10 bases between the two ends. CDR3 nucleotide sequence: TGTGCCAGCAGTTACAGGGTTGCCTATGGCTACACCTTC. It translates to CASSYRVAYGYTF.

In its sample, this clonotype was seen a few times. This beta chain slipped into a library made for alpha chains as a stray read, so its size is not meaningful. The chain uses TRBV7-2 and TRBJ1-1; no clear D gene. Germline V CDR1 and CDR2: SGHTA, FQGNSA. The V and J ends lost 5 bases and 3 bases respectively, with 10 bases between them. This CDR3 has 13 residues. The CDR3 DNA reads TGTGCCAGCAGCCGTCGAGTTGACACTGAAGCTTTCTTT. As protein: CASSRRVDTEAFF.

As concerns this clonotype: In a library made to pick up alpha chains, this beta chain is a stray read with a size that means little. CDR3 nucleotide sequence: TGCAGCGTTGCTCGGCAGGGGGACAATGAGCAGTTCTTC. Its translation: CSVARQGDNEQFF. This sequence joins TRBV29-1 and TRBJ2-1; 7 bases agree with TRBD1. V gave up 4 bases and J gave up 5 bases; unmatched junction bases: 5. This CDR3 has 13 residues. CDR1 is SQVTM and CDR2 is ANQGSEA in the germline V gene.